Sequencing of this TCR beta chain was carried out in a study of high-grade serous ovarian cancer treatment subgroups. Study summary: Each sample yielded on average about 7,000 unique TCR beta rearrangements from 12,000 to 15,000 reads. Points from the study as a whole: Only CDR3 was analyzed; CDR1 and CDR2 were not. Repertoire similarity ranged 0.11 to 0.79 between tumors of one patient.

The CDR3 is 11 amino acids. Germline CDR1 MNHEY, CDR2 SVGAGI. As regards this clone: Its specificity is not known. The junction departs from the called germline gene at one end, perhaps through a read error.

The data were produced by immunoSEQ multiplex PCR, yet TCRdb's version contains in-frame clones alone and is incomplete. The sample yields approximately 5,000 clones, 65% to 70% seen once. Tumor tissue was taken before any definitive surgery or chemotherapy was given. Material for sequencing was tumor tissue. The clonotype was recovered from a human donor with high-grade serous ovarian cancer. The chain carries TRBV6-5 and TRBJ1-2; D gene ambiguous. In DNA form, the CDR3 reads TGTGCCAGCAGTGATTATCTCCGGGCCTCCTTC. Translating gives CASSDYLRASF.